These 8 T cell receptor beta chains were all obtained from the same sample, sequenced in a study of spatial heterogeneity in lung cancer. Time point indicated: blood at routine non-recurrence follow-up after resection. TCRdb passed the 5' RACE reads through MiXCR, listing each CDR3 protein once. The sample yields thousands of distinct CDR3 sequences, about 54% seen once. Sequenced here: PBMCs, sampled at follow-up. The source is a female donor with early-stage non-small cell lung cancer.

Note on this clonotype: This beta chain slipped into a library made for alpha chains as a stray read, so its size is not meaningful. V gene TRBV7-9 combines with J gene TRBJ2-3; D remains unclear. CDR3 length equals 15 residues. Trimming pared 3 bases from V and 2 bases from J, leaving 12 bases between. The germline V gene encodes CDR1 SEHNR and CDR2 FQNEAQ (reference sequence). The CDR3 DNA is TGTGCCAGCAGCTTTTCTAGTCTGCTCACAGATACGCAGTATTTT. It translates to CASSFSSLLTDTQYF.

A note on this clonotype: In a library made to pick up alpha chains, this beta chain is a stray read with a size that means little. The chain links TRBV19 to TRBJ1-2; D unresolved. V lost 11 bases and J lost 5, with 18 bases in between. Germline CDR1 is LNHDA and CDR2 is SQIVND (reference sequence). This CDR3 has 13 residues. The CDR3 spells CAGSPNGRYGYTF. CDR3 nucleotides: TGTGCCGGGTCCCCCAACGGGCGGTATGGCTACACCTTC.

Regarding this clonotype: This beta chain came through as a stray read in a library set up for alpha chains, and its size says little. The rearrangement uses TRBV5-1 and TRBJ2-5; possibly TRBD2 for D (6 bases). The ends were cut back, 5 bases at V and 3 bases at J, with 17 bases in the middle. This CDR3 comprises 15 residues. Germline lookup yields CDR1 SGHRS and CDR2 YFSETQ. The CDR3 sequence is CASRASGTPEETQYF. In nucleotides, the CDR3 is TGCGCCAGCAGGGCCTCCGGGACTCCAGAAGAGACCCAGTACTTC.

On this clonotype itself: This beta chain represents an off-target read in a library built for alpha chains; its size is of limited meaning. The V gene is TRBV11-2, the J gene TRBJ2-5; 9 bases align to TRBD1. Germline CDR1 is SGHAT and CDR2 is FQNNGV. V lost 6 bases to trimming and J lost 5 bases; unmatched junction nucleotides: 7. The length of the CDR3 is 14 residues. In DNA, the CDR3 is TGTGCCAGCAGTACATACAGGGGGCGGGAGACCCAGTACTTC. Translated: CASSTYRGRETQYF.

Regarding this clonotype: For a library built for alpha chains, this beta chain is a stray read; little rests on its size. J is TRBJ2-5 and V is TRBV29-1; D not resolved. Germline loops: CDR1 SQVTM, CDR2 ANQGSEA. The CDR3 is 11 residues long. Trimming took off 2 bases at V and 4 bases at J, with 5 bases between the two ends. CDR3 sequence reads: CSVERGETQYF. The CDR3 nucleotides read TGCAGCGTTGAACGCGGAGAGACCCAGTACTTC.

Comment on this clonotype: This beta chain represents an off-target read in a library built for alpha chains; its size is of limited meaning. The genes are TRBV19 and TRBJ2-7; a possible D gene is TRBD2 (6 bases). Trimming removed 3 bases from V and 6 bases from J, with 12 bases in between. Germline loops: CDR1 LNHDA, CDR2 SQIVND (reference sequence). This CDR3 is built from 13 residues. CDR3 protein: CASSIREDREQYF. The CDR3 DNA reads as TGTGCCAGTAGTATCAGGGAGGACCGCGAGCAGTACTTC. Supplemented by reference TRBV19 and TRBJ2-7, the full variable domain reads DGGITQSPKYLFRKEGQNVTLSCEQNLNHDAMYWYRQDPGQGLRLIYYSQIVNDFQKGDIAEGYSVSREKKESFPLTVTSAQKNPTAFYLCASSIREDREQYFGPGTRLTVT.

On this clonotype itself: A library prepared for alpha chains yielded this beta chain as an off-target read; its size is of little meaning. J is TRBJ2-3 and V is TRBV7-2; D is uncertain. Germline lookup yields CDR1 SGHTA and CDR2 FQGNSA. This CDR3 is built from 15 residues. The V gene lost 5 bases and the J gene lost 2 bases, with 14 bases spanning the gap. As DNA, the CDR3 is TGTGCCAGCAGCCGCCAGTCGGCGGACACAGATACGCAGTATTTT. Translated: CASSRQSADTDTQYF.

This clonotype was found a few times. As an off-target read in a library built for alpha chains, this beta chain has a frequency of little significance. DNA of the CDR3: TGCGCCAGCAGTCTGAACACCGGGGAGCTGTTTTTT. This translates into CASSLNTGELFF. The chain couples TRBV10-2 to TRBJ2-2; D is uncertain. The CDR3 is 12 residues long. Germline V lookup: CDR1 WSHSY, CDR2 SAAADI. Trimming took off 5 bases at V and 1 base at J, with 2 bases between the two ends.